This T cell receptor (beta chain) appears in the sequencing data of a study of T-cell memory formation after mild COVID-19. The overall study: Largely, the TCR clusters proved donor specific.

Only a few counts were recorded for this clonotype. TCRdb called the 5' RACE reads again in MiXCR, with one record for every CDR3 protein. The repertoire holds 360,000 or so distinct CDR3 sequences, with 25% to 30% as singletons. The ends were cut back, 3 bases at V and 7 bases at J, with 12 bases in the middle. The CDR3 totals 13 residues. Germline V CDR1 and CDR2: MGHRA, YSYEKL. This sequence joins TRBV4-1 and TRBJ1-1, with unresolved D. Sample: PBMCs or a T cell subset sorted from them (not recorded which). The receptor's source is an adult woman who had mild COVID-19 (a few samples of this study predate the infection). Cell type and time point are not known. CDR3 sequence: CASSHISGVEAFF. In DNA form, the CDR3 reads TGCGCCAGCAGCCACATAAGTGGGGTTGAAGCTTTCTTT.